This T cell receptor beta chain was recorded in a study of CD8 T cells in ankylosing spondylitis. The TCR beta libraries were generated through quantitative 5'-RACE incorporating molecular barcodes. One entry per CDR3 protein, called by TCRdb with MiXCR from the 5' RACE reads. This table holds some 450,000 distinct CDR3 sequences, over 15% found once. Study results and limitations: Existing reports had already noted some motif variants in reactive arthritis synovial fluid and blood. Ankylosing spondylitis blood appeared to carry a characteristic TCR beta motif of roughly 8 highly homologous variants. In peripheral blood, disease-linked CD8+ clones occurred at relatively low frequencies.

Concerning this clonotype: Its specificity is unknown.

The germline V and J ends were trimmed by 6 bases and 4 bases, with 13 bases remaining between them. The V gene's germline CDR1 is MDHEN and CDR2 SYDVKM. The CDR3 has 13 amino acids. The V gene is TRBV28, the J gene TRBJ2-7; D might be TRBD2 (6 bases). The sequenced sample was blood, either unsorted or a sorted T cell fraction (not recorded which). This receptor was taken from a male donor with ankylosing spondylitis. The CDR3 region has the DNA TGTGCCAGCAGAATCCAGGGAGGTTACGAGCAGTACTTC. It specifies CASRIQGGYEQYF.